The 8 T cell receptor beta chains below all came from one sample that was sequenced in a study of CD8 T cells in Susac syndrome. Reverse transcription used roughly 0.45 to 1 ug RNA and random hexamers. TCRdb used MiXCR to reprocess the immunoSEQ multiplex PCR reads, holding one entry per CDR3 protein. This sample carries some 150,000 distinct CDR3 sequences, around 95% of them seen once, and the ten largest clones take under 0.15%. Input material: CD8+ T cells from PBMCs. Source of these receptors: a human donor with multiple sclerosis.

This chain connects TRBV5-4 to TRBJ1-1; D uncertain. Germline CDR1 reads SGHNT; CDR2 reads YYREEE (reference sequence). Trimming cost V 4 bases and J 0 bases, with 10 bases left between them. This CDR3 region has 14 residues. The CDR3, as DNA: TGTGCCAGCAGCCGGACGACAATGAACACTGAAGCTTTCTTT. Translating gives CASSRTTMNTEAFF.

The chain joins TRBV3-1 to TRBJ2-1, with TRBD1 matching over 9 bases. This CDR3 is 20 amino acids long. V shed 3 bases, J shed 0 bases, and the junction held 15 bases outside the gene matches. From germline, CDR1 is LGHDT and CDR2 YNNKEL (reference sequence). The CDR3 protein is CASSHVRTGAPMSSYNEQFF. The DNA of the CDR3 is TGTGCCAGCAGCCACGTCAGGACAGGGGCCCCCATGAGCTCCTACAATGAGCAGTTCTTC.

The rearrangement uses TRBV25-1 and TRBJ2-2; D ambiguous. V shed 6 bases and J shed 1 base, with 6 bases lying between them. Germline CDR1 MGHDK, CDR2 SYGVNS. There are 13 residues in the CDR3. The CDR3 coding sequence is TGTGCCAGCAGGCCAGGGAACACCGGGGAGCTGTTTTTT. This sequence encodes CASRPGNTGELFF.

This chain joins TRBV7-9 and TRBJ2-2, with D unresolved. V gave up 5 bases and J gave up 3 bases, with 13 bases separating them. The CDR3 covers 15 residues. Germline values: CDR1 SEHNR, CDR2 FQNEAQ (reference sequence). The CDR3 protein is CASSPPVGYTGELFF. The CDR3 bases are TGTGCCAGCAGCCCGCCGGTGGGGTACACCGGGGAGCTGTTTTTT.

This rearrangement joins TRBV30 to TRBJ1-1; 8 bases line up with TRBD1. Germline CDR1 and CDR2: GTSNPN and SVGIG (reference sequence). The CDR3 totals 13 residues. The V and J ends lost 8 bases and 4 bases, in that order; junction bases with no gene match: 9. The DNA for the CDR3 is TGTGCCGGGGGGACAGGTACGGCCACTGAAGCTTTCTTT. Its translation is CAGGTGTATEAFF.

Turning to this clonotype: Here the CDR3 omits its conserved ending phenylalanine or tryptophan, so a read error is the likely source. This chain links TRBV30 with TRBJ1-5; D remains ambiguous. This CDR3 has 12 residues. V was shortened by 0 bases and J by 7 bases, with 7 bases between the two germline ends. Looked up from germline, CDR1 is GTSNPN and CDR2 is SVGIG (reference sequence). The CDR3 DNA reads as TGTGCCTGGAGTGTACGACGACAGCCCCAGCATTCT. It codes for CAWSVRRQPQHS.

The chain employs TRBV19 and TRBJ2-1; no definite D call. The CDR3 consists of 13 residues. V lost 1 base, J lost 2 bases, and 3 bases lay in between. Germline lookup yields CDR1 LNHDA and CDR2 SQIVND (reference sequence). The CDR3 region has the DNA TGTGCCAGTAGTATAGGAGCCTACAATGAGCAGTTCTTC. Translating it yields CASSIGAYNEQFF.

This sequence joins TRBV12-3 or TRBV12-4 and TRBJ2-3; D is unresolved. The CDR3 is 13 residues long. The ends were cut back, 6 bases at V and 2 bases at J, with 9 bases in the middle. CDR3 in amino acids: CASSPTTTDTQYF. CDR3 nucleotides: TGTGCCAGCAGCCCAACGACCACAGATACGCAGTATTTT.